These 20 T cell receptor beta chains were sequenced from one sample in a study of CXCR3-negative and CXCR3-positive naive CD8 T cells. UMI-labeled TRB cDNA libraries were prepared by 5' RACE. TCRdb re-called the 5' RACE reads and catalogs CDR3 proteins one per entry, DNA excluded. Its table records 8,000 to 9,500 distinct CDR3 sequences. The source material was naive CXCR3- CD8+ T cells from blood. Subset in this sample: CD45RO-CCR7+CD27+CD95- naive CD8+ T cells lacking CXCR3 (TNR3-). All receptors derive from a human donor in good health. Some clones in this sample may be carry-over from other donors' samples.

The chain carries TRBV18 and TRBJ2-5. Germline V gene sequence: CDR1 KGHSH, CDR2 LQKENI. The CDR3 runs to 12 residues. Here the CDR3 reads CASSLERETQYF.

The chain is built from TRBV14 and TRBJ2-1; TCRdb gives TRBD1 as the D gene, but with no DNA this cannot be confirmed. Germline CDR1 is SGHDN and CDR2 is FVKESK. The CDR3 totals 14 residues. The CDR3 sequence: CASAEGGAYNEQFF.

Considering frequency, this clonotype is medium-sized. This chain connects TRBV6-2 or TRBV6-3 to TRBJ1-1. This CDR3 has 18 amino acids. The germline V gene encodes CDR1 MNHEY and CDR2 SVGEGT. This CDR3 reads CASSSSVVRETANTEAFF.

The chain recombines TRBV29-1 with TRBJ2-1. This CDR3 is built from 11 residues. The germline V gene encodes CDR1 SQVTM and CDR2 ANQGSEA. CDR3 sequence: CSVEGQQWEFF.

The chain has TRBV12-3 or TRBV12-4 and TRBJ1-1; the D call of TRBD1 rests on TCRdb alone, since no DNA is present to check it. The CDR3 is 11 residues long. The CDR3 sequence: CASSQGTEAFF.

The chain carries TRBV3-1 and TRBJ2-1; TCRdb returns TRBD1, unconfirmable since there is no DNA. The CDR3 loop spans 14 amino acids. Germline CDR1 is LGHDT and CDR2 is YNNKEL (reference sequence). This chain's CDR3 is CASSQDTGGNEQFF.

Its frequency marks this clonotype as medium-sized. The J gene is TRBJ1-5, the V gene TRBV7-9; TCRdb returns TRBD1, unconfirmable since there is no DNA. CDR3 length: 14 amino acids. The germline V gene encodes CDR1 SEHNR and CDR2 FQNEAQ (reference sequence). The CDR3 sequence: CASSVGTLNQPQHF.

V usage is TRBV3-1 and J usage is TRBJ2-3; with no DNA, the TCRdb D assignment of TRBD2 cannot be verified. The V gene's germline CDR1 is LGHDT and CDR2 YNNKEL (reference sequence). The CDR3 loop spans 12 amino acids. This chain's CDR3 is CASSFEGDTQYF.

This clonotype ranks as medium-sized (0.01 to 0.1%) in terms of frequency. The rearrangement joins TRBV4-2 to TRBJ1-5. Germline V CDR1 and CDR2: LGHNA, YNFKEQ. The length of the CDR3 is 15 residues. The CDR3 spells CASSQEKTSNQPQHF.

The rearrangement links TRBV20-1 to TRBJ2-1; the D call from TCRdb, TRBD1, cannot be confirmed without DNA. The length of the CDR3 is 12 residues. Germline values: CDR1 DFQATT, CDR2 SNEGSKA (reference sequence). CDR3 amino acids: CSADRGYNEQFF.

This clonotype ranks as medium-sized in terms of frequency. The V call is TRBV5-1, the J call TRBJ2-7; the D gene TCRdb calls, TRBD1, cannot be checked with no DNA. Germline V gene lookup returns CDR1 SGHRS and CDR2 YFSETQ. The CDR3 covers 15 residues. The CDR3 here is CASSIEQGIRNEQYF.

The chain has TRBV12-3 or TRBV12-4 and TRBJ2-1; TCRdb outputs TRBD2, but without DNA this stays unchecked. The CDR3 totals 11 residues. CDR3 residues: CASSAGLEQFF.

The J gene is TRBJ2-5, the V gene TRBV12-3 or TRBV12-4. The CDR3 is made up of 13 amino acids. CDR3 residues: CASRKGTEETQYF.

This clonotype is called medium-sized based on its frequency. The rearrangement joins TRBV4-3 to TRBJ2-5; TCRdb indicates TRBD1, and absent DNA this call remains unverified. The CDR3 consists of 15 residues. Germline loops: CDR1 LGHNA, CDR2 YSLEER. CDR3 residues: CASSQDGAPQETQYF.

The rearrangement links TRBV5-1 to TRBJ2-7; the TCRdb call, TRBD1, lacks DNA for checking. CDR1 and CDR2 (germline): SGHRS, YFSETQ. The CDR3 is 15 amino acids. This chain's CDR3 is CASSTETGGYHEQYF.

The chain recombines TRBV5-1 with TRBJ2-7; TCRdb designates TRBD1, a call that cannot be tested without DNA. Germline loops: CDR1 SGHRS, CDR2 YFSETQ. This CDR3 comprises 14 residues. The CDR3 region is CASSGQGDLYEQYF.

V and J are TRBV29-1 and TRBJ2-1; TCRdb designates TRBD2, a call that cannot be tested without DNA. The CDR3 has 14 residues. Germline V lookup: CDR1 SQVTM, CDR2 ANQGSEA. Here the CDR3 reads CSVVGLVGRNEQFF.

The CDR3 sequence is CASSLGISSYEQYF. The J gene is TRBJ2-7, the V gene TRBV9. This CDR3 region has 14 residues. In germline, CDR1 is SGDLS, CDR2 YYNGEE.

This clonotype is medium-sized by frequency. The chain links TRBV29-1 to TRBJ2-7; as DNA is missing, the TRBD2 call by TCRdb cannot be tested. Germline lookup yields CDR1 SQVTM and CDR2 ANQGSEA. The CDR3 runs 13 residues. The CDR3 region is CSAWDENTYEQYF.

According to its frequency, this clonotype is medium-sized. The chain employs TRBV29-1 and TRBJ2-7; TCRdb's D call of TRBD2 is untestable without DNA. CDR3 length equals 14 residues. Germline V gene sequence: CDR1 SQVTM, CDR2 ANQGSEA. Here the CDR3 reads CSVDFSSGRDEQYF.